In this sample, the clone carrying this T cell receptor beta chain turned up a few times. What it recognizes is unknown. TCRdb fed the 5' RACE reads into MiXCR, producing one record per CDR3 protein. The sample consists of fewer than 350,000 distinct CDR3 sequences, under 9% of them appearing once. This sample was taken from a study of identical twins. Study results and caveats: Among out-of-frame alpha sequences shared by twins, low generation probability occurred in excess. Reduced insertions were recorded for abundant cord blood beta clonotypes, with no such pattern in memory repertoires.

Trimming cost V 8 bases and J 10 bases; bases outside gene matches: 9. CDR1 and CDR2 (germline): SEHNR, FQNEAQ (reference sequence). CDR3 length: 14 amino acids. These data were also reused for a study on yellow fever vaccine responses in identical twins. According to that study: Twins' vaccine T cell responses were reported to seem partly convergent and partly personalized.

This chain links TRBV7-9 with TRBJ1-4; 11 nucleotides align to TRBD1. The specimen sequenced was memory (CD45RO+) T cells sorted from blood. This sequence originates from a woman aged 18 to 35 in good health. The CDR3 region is CASLPGQGVAKLFF. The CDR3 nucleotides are TGTGCCAGCCTGCCGGGACAGGGGGTGGCAAAACTGTTTTTT.